These T cell receptor beta chains were read from a single sample in a study of T-cell reconstitution after alpha-beta-depleted transplantation in children. TCRdb ran MiXCR on the PCR reads and lists one entry per CDR3 protein. This table has over 400,000 distinct CDR3 sequences, about 12% appearing once. Source: PBMCs from the stem cell graft donor, taken from the stem cell graft. Receptors were obtained from a human donor who donated a stem cell graft to a child with combined immunodeficiency. Both conserved end residues are part of each CDR3. A D gene is named only where the DNA matches it firmly.

V gene,J gene,D gene,CDR3 length,CDR3 protein
TRBV15,TRBJ2-7,NA,13,CATSRDSGYEQYF
TRBV7-6,TRBJ2-2,NA,13,CASSHGLNGELFF
TRBV4-3,TRBJ1-2,NA,15,CASNPGHRAGYGYTF
TRBV29-1,TRBJ2-1,NA,10,CSADNNEQFF
TRBV12-3/TRBV12-4,TRBJ2-1,TRBD1,14,CASSSPGQGNEQFF
TRBV7-2,TRBJ2-1,NA,14,CASSLSWRGREQFF
TRBV12-3/TRBV12-4,TRBJ2-7,NA,13,CASSLFPGVEQYF
TRBV4-3,TRBJ2-7,NA,15,CASSQDPESNYEQYF
TRBV6-1,TRBJ2-2,TRBD2,15,CASSLGTSDTGELFF
TRBV12-3/TRBV12-4,TRBJ2-1,TRBD2,14,CASTRLAGGNEQFF
TRBV12-3/TRBV12-4,TRBJ2-1,NA,12,CASSLARNEQFF
TRBV6-2/TRBV6-3,TRBJ2-7,TRBD1,15,CASRVTGTGNYEQYF
TRBV2,TRBJ2-3,TRBD2,19,CASSLGRIAGGLSTDTQYF
TRBV27,TRBJ2-3,TRBD2,15,CASSPWVAGTDTQYF
TRBV4-3,TRBJ2-1,TRBD2,17,CASSQDIPSGSYNEQFF
TRBV2,TRBJ2-3,TRBD1,15,CASSPSGTGADTQYF
TRBV20-1,TRBJ2-7,TRBD2,14,CSAGGLAVSYEQYF
TRBV7-8,TRBJ1-1,NA,13,CASSLDGGMEAFF
TRBV10-3,TRBJ1-2,TRBD1,15,CAISESTGDYRGYTF
TRBV19,TRBJ2-2,NA,15,CASSIVQGNTGELFF
TRBV15,TRBJ2-3,NA,12,CATSSQLDTQYF
TRBV20-1,TRBJ2-5,TRBD1,15,CSARDMDRADETQYF
TRBV6-6,TRBJ2-5,NA,12,CASVGVEETQYF
TRBV7-2,TRBJ2-1,NA,12,CASSSQRNEQFF
TRBV5-1,TRBJ2-3,TRBD1,15,CASRPGTGSTDTQYF
TRBV24-1,TRBJ2-2,TRBD1,16,CATSDRDRVRTGELFF
TRBV29-1,TRBJ2-2,NA,13,CSVAVSEPGELFF
TRBV6-1,TRBJ2-5,TRBD2,14,CASTPGGVQETQYF
TRBV7-9,TRBJ2-7,TRBD2,15,CASSLRASGMNEQYF
TRBV24-1,TRBJ2-3,NA,14,CATSGSPLTDTQYF
TRBV6-2/TRBV6-3,TRBJ2-2,NA,11,CASSYPGELFF
TRBV7-3,TRBJ1-1,NA,14,CASSLTDGNTEAFF
TRBV7-9,TRBJ2-1,NA,10,CASSFNEQFF
TRBV7-6,TRBJ2-6,NA,17,CASSLRGRNSGANVLTF
TRBV6-5,TRBJ1-2,NA,13,CASRPLANYGYTF
TRBV30,TRBJ2-4,NA,14,CAWSRGQGSNIQYF
TRBV4-2,TRBJ2-5,TRBD2,15,CASSQDLRLAETQYF
TRBV30,TRBJ1-1,NA,13,CAWNRDEMDEAFF
TRBV6-4,TRBJ2-3,NA,15,CASSESRSGADTQYF
TRBV29-1,TRBJ1-1,NA,12,CSVPTANTEAFF
TRBV12-3/TRBV12-4,TRBJ1-1,NA,13,CASSLQEWSEAFF
TRBV15,TRBJ2-1,NA,14,CATSSYPGGHEQFF
TRBV9,TRBJ2-2,NA,13,CASSLPAGEELFF
TRBV7-9,TRBJ2-5,NA,14,CASSLAGYEETQYF
TRBV12-3/TRBV12-4,TRBJ1-3,NA,15,CASSPDILSGNTIYF
TRBV4-3,TRBJ2-7,NA,15,CASSQALGAIYEQYF
TRBV20-1,TRBJ1-2,TRBD1,13,CSAVGQGEYGYTF
TRBV28,TRBJ1-5,NA,16,CASSLVASGSNQPQHF
TRBV6-6,TRBJ2-1,TRBD2,21,CASSFTIDASGDLSSYNEQFF
TRBV7-8,TRBJ2-1,TRBD2,18,CASSPGGARGLAGHEQFF